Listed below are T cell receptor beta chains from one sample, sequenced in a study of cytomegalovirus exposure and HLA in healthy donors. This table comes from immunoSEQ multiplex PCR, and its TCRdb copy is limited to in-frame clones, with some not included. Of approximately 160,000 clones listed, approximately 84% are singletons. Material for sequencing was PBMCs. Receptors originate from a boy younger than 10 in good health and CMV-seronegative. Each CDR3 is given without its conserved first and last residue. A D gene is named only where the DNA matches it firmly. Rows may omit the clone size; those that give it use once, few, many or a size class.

cdr3_aa: ASSLDRGNYGYT
clone_size: .
d_call: TRBD1
v_call: TRBV4-1
j_call: TRBJ1-2

cdr3_aa: ASRPAGGPYEQY
clone_size: .
d_call: .
v_call: TRBV7-9
j_call: .

cdr3_aa: ASSVGADTQY
clone_size: .
d_call: .
v_call: TRBV9
j_call: TRBJ2-3

cdr3_aa: ASRLTNLNTEAF
clone_size: .
d_call: .
v_call: TRBV6-5
j_call: TRBJ1-1

cdr3_aa: ASSLGVGGTEAF
clone_size: few
d_call: .
v_call: TRBV27
j_call: TRBJ1-1

cdr3_aa: ASSPRDRSPGELF
clone_size: .
d_call: TRBD1
v_call: TRBV18
j_call: TRBJ2-2

cdr3_aa: ASSLPPTGTGGLF
clone_size: .
d_call: .
v_call: TRBV28
j_call: TRBJ1-4

cdr3_aa: ACQQGAAQPQH
clone_size: .
d_call: TRBD1
v_call: TRBV30
j_call: TRBJ1-5

cdr3_aa: ASSIDRDYEQY
clone_size: .
d_call: TRBD1
v_call: TRBV19
j_call: TRBJ2-7

cdr3_aa: ASSPVEGGYEQY
clone_size: .
d_call: .
v_call: TRBV27
j_call: TRBJ2-7

cdr3_aa: ASSLLATSNTGELF
clone_size: .
d_call: .
v_call: TRBV7-3
j_call: TRBJ2-2

cdr3_aa: ASSSGVAGPPWEQF
clone_size: .
d_call: TRBD2
v_call: TRBV18
j_call: TRBJ2-1

cdr3_aa: ASSLKRLVNTEAF
clone_size: .
d_call: .
v_call: TRBV5-6
j_call: TRBJ1-1

cdr3_aa: ASIESGATNEKLF
clone_size: .
d_call: .
v_call: TRBV28
j_call: TRBJ1-4

cdr3_aa: ASSPEGQGADGYT
clone_size: .
d_call: TRBD1
v_call: TRBV18
j_call: TRBJ1-2

cdr3_aa: ATTGSRKGYT
clone_size: .
d_call: TRBD1
v_call: TRBV28
j_call: TRBJ1-2

cdr3_aa: ASSLRGGTEAF
clone_size: .
d_call: .
v_call: TRBV27
j_call: TRBJ1-1

cdr3_aa: ASRKGATNEKLF
clone_size: .
d_call: .
v_call: TRBV7-2
j_call: TRBJ1-4

cdr3_aa: ASSWWASGETDTQY
clone_size: .
d_call: TRBD2
v_call: TRBV5-1
j_call: TRBJ2-3

cdr3_aa: ASSQGVRSNQPQH
clone_size: .
d_call: .
v_call: TRBV4-1
j_call: TRBJ1-5

cdr3_aa: ASSISRDTEAF
clone_size: .
d_call: .
v_call: TRBV19
j_call: TRBJ1-1

cdr3_aa: ASSSRGSGDTQY
clone_size: .
d_call: .
v_call: TRBV10-1
j_call: TRBJ2-3

cdr3_aa: ASSAWGGTGIYEQY
clone_size: once
d_call: TRBD1
v_call: TRBV6-1
j_call: TRBJ2-7

cdr3_aa: ASSFVAGSSYNEQF
clone_size: .
d_call: TRBD2
v_call: TRBV27
j_call: TRBJ2-1

cdr3_aa: ASSQGSVGVSTGELF
clone_size: .
d_call: .
v_call: TRBV4-1
j_call: TRBJ2-2

cdr3_aa: ASSLGGQGLNEQF
clone_size: once
d_call: TRBD1
v_call: TRBV5-1
j_call: TRBJ2-1

cdr3_aa: ASGIDRVGNQPQH
clone_size: .
d_call: TRBD1
v_call: TRBV12-5
j_call: TRBJ1-5

cdr3_aa: ASSTGQGEGYT
clone_size: once
d_call: TRBD1
v_call: TRBV5-1
j_call: TRBJ1-2

cdr3_aa: ASTQPAGGNYEQY
clone_size: .
d_call: TRBD2
v_call: TRBV28
j_call: TRBJ2-7

cdr3_aa: ASTGAGASYNEQF
clone_size: .
d_call: TRBD2
v_call: TRBV25-1
j_call: TRBJ2-1

cdr3_aa: ASSVTGANTGELF
clone_size: .
d_call: .
v_call: TRBV2
j_call: TRBJ2-2

cdr3_aa: SAHSGTGVEQY
clone_size: .
d_call: TRBD1
v_call: TRBV29-1
j_call: TRBJ2-5

cdr3_aa: ASPAAGTGADTQY
clone_size: .
d_call: TRBD1
v_call: TRBV27
j_call: TRBJ2-3

cdr3_aa: ASSDLGQQF
clone_size: .
d_call: .
v_call: TRBV2
j_call: TRBJ2-1

cdr3_aa: ASSSGGRSNQPQH
clone_size: once
d_call: .
v_call: TRBV7-9
j_call: TRBJ1-5

cdr3_aa: ASSRGQGGPRTEAF
clone_size: .
d_call: TRBD1
v_call: TRBV19
j_call: TRBJ1-1

cdr3_aa: SVEGQFSEAF
clone_size: few
d_call: TRBD1
v_call: TRBV29-1
j_call: TRBJ1-1

cdr3_aa: ASIPRNGQGNTEAF
clone_size: .
d_call: TRBD1
v_call: TRBV19
j_call: TRBJ1-1

cdr3_aa: ACSSGEGTEAF
clone_size: once
d_call: .
v_call: TRBV30
j_call: TRBJ1-1

cdr3_aa: ASSVHHTRMRVTEAF
clone_size: .
d_call: .
v_call: TRBV9
j_call: TRBJ1-1

cdr3_aa: ASSLDKAIVGPQH
clone_size: once
d_call: .
v_call: TRBV28
j_call: TRBJ1-5

cdr3_aa: ASSLLYGTKIGDTQY
clone_size: .
d_call: TRBD2
v_call: TRBV5-8
j_call: TRBJ2-3

cdr3_aa: ASTWDKNTEAF
clone_size: .
d_call: .
v_call: TRBV2
j_call: TRBJ1-1

cdr3_aa: ASSLGLAGYEQY
clone_size: .
d_call: TRBD2
v_call: TRBV28
j_call: TRBJ2-7

cdr3_aa: ASSLLQGRGTDTQY
clone_size: .
d_call: .
v_call: TRBV27
j_call: TRBJ2-3

cdr3_aa: ASSFATSGINEQF
clone_size: .
d_call: TRBD2
v_call: TRBV11-2
j_call: TRBJ2-1

cdr3_aa: ASSRQASYEQY
clone_size: .
d_call: .
v_call: TRBV28
j_call: TRBJ2-7